This TCR beta chain was identified in a study of cytomegalovirus exposure and HLA in healthy donors. The wider study: Genetic ancestry analysis placed under 90% of the 350 to 500 donors that were genotyped in the Caucasian-associated cluster. The study, taken as a whole, reports: A link between a missense DCLRE1C variant and TCR beta V- and J-gene trimming emerged from a later analysis. A likely sequencing artifact accounted for one observed cluster of highly shared sequence variants.

V shed 4 bases and J 0 bases; nucleotides not matched to a gene: 6. Germline CDR1 and CDR2: LGHNA and YNFKEQ. The CDR3 is 16 amino acids. Comment on this clone: The antigen remains undetermined.

A multiplex PCR was run with 60 Vbeta primers and 13 Jbeta primers. Clones were sequenced by immunoSEQ multiplex PCR, and TCRdb holds only the in-frame ones, with some missing. The sample totals 130,000 or so clones. The sequenced material came from PBMCs. The rearrangement uses TRBV4-2 and TRBJ2-7; 10 bases map to TRBD1. The source is a woman aged 40 to 50 in good health and CMV-seropositive. Written as DNA, the CDR3 is TGTGCCAGCAGCCCCGACTGGACAGGGGGCTCCTACGAGCAGTACTTC. This sequence encodes CASSPDWTGGSYEQYF.